This T cell receptor (beta chain) derives from a study of T cell responses to AZD1222 COVID-19 vaccine. Study-wide points: Spike-wide vaccine-associated CD4 TCRs dominated at 160-218 and 743-854. No repertoire was sampled before or during the peak T cell response, only after it. Clonal diversity was possibly underestimated; the donors were predominantly white British and more often female.

This clone was found once. Its antigen is still unknown. This CDR3 contains 13 residues. Germline V gene sequence: CDR1 KGHSH, CDR2 LQKENI. The V gene lost 3 bases and the J gene lost 8 bases, with 10 bases spanning the gap. The repertoire was sequenced with immunoSEQ multiplex PCR; TCRdb's copy has only in-frame clones and lacks some. The table lists approximately 25,000 clones, roughly 90% of them singletons. The sequenced sample was peripheral blood, obtained 28 days after the second AZD1222 dose. The receptor was derived from an adult who received the AZD1222 COVID-19 vaccine. The chain recombines TRBV18 with TRBJ1-4; D gene uncertain. The CDR3 sequence is CASSPAGGEKLFF. Written as DNA, the CDR3 is TGTGCCAGCTCACCCGCGGGAGGAGAAAAACTGTTTTTT.